The rows below give T cell receptor beta chains drawn from one sample of a study of vaccination and CD4 T cells after COVID-19. These receptors' antigens are unknown. TCRdb ran MiXCR on the PCR reads and lists one entry per CDR3 protein. The table records several thousand distinct CDR3 sequences, about 44% of them present only once. The sample taken for sequencing was CD4+ T cells from blood, cultured in vitro. The receptors were gathered from a human donor who had recovered from COVID-19. The CDR3 runs from the conserved cysteine through the conserved F or W. D genes are given only for firm matches. Size is stated for part of the rows, as once, few or many counts, or as a class when the clone is expanded.

J: TRBJ2-2
D: NA
size: medium-sized
V: TRBV6-2/TRBV6-3
length: 15
DNA: TGTGCCAGCAGTTACTCGAGGGCGAACACCGGGGAGCTGTTTTTT
CDR3: CASSYSRANTGELFF

J: TRBJ2-1
D: TRBD2
size: NA
V: TRBV10-3
length: 15
DNA: TGTGCCATCAGTGTGGGTGGGAGGGCCTACAATGAGCAGTTCTTC
CDR3: CAISVGGRAYNEQFF

J: TRBJ2-1
D: TRBD1
size: NA
V: TRBV5-4
length: 12
DNA: TGTGCCAGCAGCTTGGGACAGGGCAAGCAGTTCTTC
CDR3: CASSLGQGKQFF

J: TRBJ2-5
D: NA
size: NA
V: TRBV12-2
length: 15
DNA: TGTGCAAGTCGTTTCGGACCCACTTTACGGGAGACCCAGTACTTC
CDR3: CASRFGPTLRETQYF

J: TRBJ1-2
D: TRBD1
size: NA
V: TRBV5-4
length: 13
DNA: TGTGCCAGCAGCCCGGACAGGGTTGGCGGCTACACCTTC
CDR3: CASSPDRVGGYTF

J: TRBJ1-2
D: NA
size: NA
V: TRBV20-1
length: 15
DNA: TGCAGTGCTAGAGATCAAATGGTTGGGGGTTATGGCTACACCTTC
CDR3: CSARDQMVGGYGYTF

J: TRBJ1-2
D: NA
size: NA
V: TRBV20-1
length: 15
DNA: TGCAGTGCTAGAGATAGTAGGGCATCTAACTATGGCTACACCTTC
CDR3: CSARDSRASNYGYTF

J: TRBJ2-7
D: NA
size: NA
V: TRBV15
length: 16
DNA: TGTGCCACCAGCAGGCCGAGAACGGGGGGCAAGTACGAGCAGTACTTC
CDR3: CATSRPRTGGKYEQYF

J: TRBJ2-2
D: NA
size: NA
V: TRBV2
length: 14
DNA: TGTGCCAGCAGCCATTTAACAGGGACCGGGGAGCTGTTTTTT
CDR3: CASSHLTGTGELFF

J: TRBJ1-4
D: NA
size: NA
V: TRBV5-4
length: 13
DNA: TGTGCCAGCAGCCTCCGTGGCAACGAAAAACTGTTTTTT
CDR3: CASSLRGNEKLFF

J: TRBJ1-1
D: TRBD1
size: NA
V: TRBV5-6
length: 15
DNA: TGTGCCAGCAGCTGGTCAGGGGGCGCGAGGACTGAAGCTTTCTTT
CDR3: CASSWSGGARTEAFF

J: TRBJ2-3
D: TRBD2
size: NA
V: TRBV29-1
length: 15
DNA: TGCAGCGCCAAAGGGACTAGCGGGAGGTCGGATACGCAGTATTTT
CDR3: CSAKGTSGRSDTQYF

J: TRBJ2-4
D: NA
size: NA
V: TRBV30
length: 16
DNA: TGTGCCTGGAGTGTGTCGGCGTTGATCTCCAAAAACATTCAGTACTTC
CDR3: CAWSVSALISKNIQYF

J: TRBJ2-3
D: NA
size: NA
V: TRBV27
length: 14
DNA: TGTGCCAGCAGTCAGAGAAGTGGGTTAGATACGCAGTATTTT
CDR3: CASSQRSGLDTQYF

J: TRBJ1-5
D: TRBD1
size: few
V: TRBV15
length: 19
DNA: TGTGCCACCAGCAGAGTCGGGACAGGGGTAGTAGCGAGCAATCAGCCCCAGCATTTT
CDR3: CATSRVGTGVVASNQPQHF

J: TRBJ1-5
D: NA
size: once
V: TRBV2
length: 14
DNA: TGTGCCAGCAGTGGAGGGCAGGGTTATCAGCCCCAGCATTTT
CDR3: CASSGGQGYQPQHF

J: TRBJ1-2
D: NA
size: NA
V: TRBV11-2
length: 15
DNA: TGTGCCAGCAGCTTAGTAGGGGACTGGGCCTATGGCTACACCTTC
CDR3: CASSLVGDWAYGYTF

J: TRBJ2-7
D: NA
size: NA
V: TRBV2
length: 11
DNA: TGTGCCAGCAGTGTTGGATACGAGCAGTACTTC
CDR3: CASSVGYEQYF

J: TRBJ1-2
D: NA
size: few
V: TRBV7-2
length: 14
DNA: TGTGCCAGCAGCTTAAATCGGGGGGCAGGGGGCTACACCTTC
CDR3: CASSLNRGAGGYTF

J: TRBJ1-5
D: TRBD1
size: NA
V: TRBV6-1
length: 16
DNA: TGTGCCAGCAGTCTACAGGGGTGGCCACTCAATCAGCCCCAGCATTTT
CDR3: CASSLQGWPLNQPQHF